This T cell receptor beta chain was sequenced in a study of blood T cell repertoires in COVID-19. Study-wide context: Sites across the United States, Italy and Spain contributed samples from acute and convalescent COVID-19. T cells, B-cell-depleted T cells, or PBMCs supplied cDNA or gDNA.

This CDR3 comprises 16 residues. J was trimmed by 0 bases and V by 3 bases; bases with no gene match: 4. The germline CDR1 and CDR2 sequences are SGHAT and FQNNGV. In the source study's methods: Researchers report that nucleated cell counts were estimated from reference gene primer amplification. Produced via immunoSEQ multiplex PCR; TCRdb's table is partial and in-frame only. The DNA gave D and trimming, while V, J and clone size come from that table. The table records about 70,000 clones, around 86% of them present only once. Sequences were obtained from peripheral blood. The V gene is TRBV11-2, the J gene TRBJ2-1, with TRBD1 matching over 8 bases. This clonotype was sampled from a woman under 30 with acute or convalescent COVID-19. The CDR3 loop reads CASSFGQGSSYNEQFF. The CDR3 nucleotides are TGTGCCAGCAGCTTTGGACAGGGAAGCTCCTACAATGAGCAGTTCTTC.